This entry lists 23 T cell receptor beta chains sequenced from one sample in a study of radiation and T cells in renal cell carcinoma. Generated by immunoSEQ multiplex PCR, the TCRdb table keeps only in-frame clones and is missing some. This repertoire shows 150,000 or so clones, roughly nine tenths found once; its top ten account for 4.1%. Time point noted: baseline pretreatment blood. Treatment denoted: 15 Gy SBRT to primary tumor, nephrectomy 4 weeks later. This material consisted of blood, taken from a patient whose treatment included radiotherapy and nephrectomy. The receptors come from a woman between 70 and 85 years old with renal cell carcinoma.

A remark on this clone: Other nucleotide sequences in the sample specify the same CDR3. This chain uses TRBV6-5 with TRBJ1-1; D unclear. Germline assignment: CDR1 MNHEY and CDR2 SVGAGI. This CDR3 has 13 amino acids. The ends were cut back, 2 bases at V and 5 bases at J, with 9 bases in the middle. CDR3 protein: CASSYKGGTEAFF. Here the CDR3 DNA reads TGTGCCAGCAGTTACAAGGGAGGAACTGAAGCTTTCTTT.

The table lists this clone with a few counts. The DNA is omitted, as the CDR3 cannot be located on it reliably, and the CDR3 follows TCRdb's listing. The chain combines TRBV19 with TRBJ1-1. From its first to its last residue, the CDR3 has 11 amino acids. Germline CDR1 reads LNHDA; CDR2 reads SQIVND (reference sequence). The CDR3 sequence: CASSVGVGAIF.

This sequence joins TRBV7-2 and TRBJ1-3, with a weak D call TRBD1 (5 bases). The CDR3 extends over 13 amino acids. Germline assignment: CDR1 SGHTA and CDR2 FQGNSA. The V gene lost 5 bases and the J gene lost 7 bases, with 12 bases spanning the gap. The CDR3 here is CASSPRVGNTIYF. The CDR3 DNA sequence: TGTGCCAGCAGCCCCAGGGTCGGCAACACCATATATTTT.

CDR3 sequence reads: CASSLGQGAPGYTF. The CDR3 DNA reads TGCGCCAGCAGCTTGGGACAGGGGGCGCCCGGCTACACCTTC. This rearrangement joins TRBV5-1 to TRBJ1-2; 10 nucleotides match TRBD1. Looked up from germline, CDR1 is SGHRS and CDR2 is YFSETQ. The CDR3 covers 14 residues. The ends lost 0 bases at V and 8 bases at J; junction bases unmatched: 4.

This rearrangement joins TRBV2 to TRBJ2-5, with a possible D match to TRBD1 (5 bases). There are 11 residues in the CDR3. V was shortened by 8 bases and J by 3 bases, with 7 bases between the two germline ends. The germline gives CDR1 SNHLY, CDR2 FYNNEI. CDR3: CASRREETQYF. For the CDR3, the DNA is TGTGCCAGCCGCAGGGAAGAGACCCAGTACTTC.

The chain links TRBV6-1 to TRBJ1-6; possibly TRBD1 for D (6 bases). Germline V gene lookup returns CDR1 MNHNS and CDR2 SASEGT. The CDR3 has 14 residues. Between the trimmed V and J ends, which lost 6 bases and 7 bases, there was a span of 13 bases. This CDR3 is CASRTGMENSPLHF. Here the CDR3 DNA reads TGTGCCAGCAGAACAGGGATGGAAAATTCACCCCTCCACTTT.

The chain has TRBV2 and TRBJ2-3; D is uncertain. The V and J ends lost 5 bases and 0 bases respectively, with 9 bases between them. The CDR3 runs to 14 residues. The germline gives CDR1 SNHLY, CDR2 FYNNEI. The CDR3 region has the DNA TGTGCCAGCAGTCTTTTGGGAAGCACAGATACGCAGTATTTT. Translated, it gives CASSLLGSTDTQYF.

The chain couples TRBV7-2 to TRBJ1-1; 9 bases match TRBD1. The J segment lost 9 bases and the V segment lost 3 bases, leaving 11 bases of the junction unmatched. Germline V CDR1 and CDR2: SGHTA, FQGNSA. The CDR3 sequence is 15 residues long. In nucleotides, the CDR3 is TGTGCCAGCAGCTTTGAAGGGACAGGGAGAAAAAAAGCTTTCTTT. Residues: CASSFEGTGRKKAFF. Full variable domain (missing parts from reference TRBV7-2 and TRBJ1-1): GAGVSQSPSNKVTEKGKDVELRCDPISGHTALYWYRQSLGQGLEFLIYFQGNSAPDKSGLPSDRFSAERTGGSVSTLTIQRTQQEDSAVYLCASSFEGTGRKKAFFGQGTRLTVV.

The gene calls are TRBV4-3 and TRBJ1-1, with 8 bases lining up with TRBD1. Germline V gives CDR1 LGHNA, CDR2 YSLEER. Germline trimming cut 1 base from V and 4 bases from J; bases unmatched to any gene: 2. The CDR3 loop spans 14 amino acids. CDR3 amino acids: CASSQVTGGTEAFF. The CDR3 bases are TGCGCCAGCAGCCAAGTAACAGGGGGCACTGAAGCTTTCTTT.

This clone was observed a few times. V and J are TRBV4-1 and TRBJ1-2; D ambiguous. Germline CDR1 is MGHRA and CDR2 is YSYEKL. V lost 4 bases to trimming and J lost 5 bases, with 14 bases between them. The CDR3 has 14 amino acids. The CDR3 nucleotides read TGCGCCAGCAGCCCGTTGGACGGAGCGTATGGCTACACCTTC. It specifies CASSPLDGAYGYTF.

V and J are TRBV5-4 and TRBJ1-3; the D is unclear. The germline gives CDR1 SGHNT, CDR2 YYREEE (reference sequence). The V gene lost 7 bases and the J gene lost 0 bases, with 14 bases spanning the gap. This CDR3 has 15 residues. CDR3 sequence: CASWDGRSSGNTIYF. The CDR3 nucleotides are TGTGCCAGCTGGGATGGGCGAAGCTCTGGAAACACCATATATTTT.

The CDR3 coding sequence is TGTGCCAGCCGACGGCCGGACCTGAAAAAACTGTTTTTT. Amino acids: CASRRPDLKKLFF. The chain links TRBV28 to TRBJ1-4; D call uncertain. Germline V CDR1 and CDR2: MDHEN, SYDVKM. The V and J ends lost 8 bases and 9 bases respectively, with 16 bases between them. The CDR3 is made up of 13 amino acids. Filled out from reference TRBV28 and TRBJ1-4, the complete variable domain reads DVKVTQSSRYLVKRTGEKVFLECVQDMDHENMFWYRQDPGLGLRLIYFSYDVKMKEKGDIPEGYSVSREKKERFSLILESASTNQTSMYLCASRRPDLKKLFFGSGTQLSVL.

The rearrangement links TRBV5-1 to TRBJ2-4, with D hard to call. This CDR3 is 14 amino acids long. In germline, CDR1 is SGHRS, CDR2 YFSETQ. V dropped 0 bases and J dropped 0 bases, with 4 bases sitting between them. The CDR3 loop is CASSLGTAKNIQYF. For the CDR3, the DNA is TGCGCCAGCAGCTTGGGGACAGCCAAAAACATTCAGTACTTC.

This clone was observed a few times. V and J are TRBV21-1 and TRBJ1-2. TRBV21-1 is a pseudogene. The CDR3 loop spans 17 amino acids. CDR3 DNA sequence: TGTGCCAGCAGCAAAGGCCCCTTTAGAGTACCTAACTATGGCTACACCTTC. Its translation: CASSKGPFRVPNYGYTF.

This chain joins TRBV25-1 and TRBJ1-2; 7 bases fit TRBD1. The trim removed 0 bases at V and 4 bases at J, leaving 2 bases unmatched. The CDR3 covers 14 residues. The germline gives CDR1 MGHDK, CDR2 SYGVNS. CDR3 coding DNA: TGTGCCAGCAGTGAATATCGGGACAGCTATGGCTACACCTTC. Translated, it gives CASSEYRDSYGYTF.

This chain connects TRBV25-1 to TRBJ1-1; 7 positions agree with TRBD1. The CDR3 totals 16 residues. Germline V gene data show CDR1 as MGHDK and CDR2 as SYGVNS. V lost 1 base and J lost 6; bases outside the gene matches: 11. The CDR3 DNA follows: TGTGCCAGCAGTGAATTCCCAGGGGGGAAAGGGGCTGAAGCTTTCTTT. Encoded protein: CASSEFPGGKGAEAFF.

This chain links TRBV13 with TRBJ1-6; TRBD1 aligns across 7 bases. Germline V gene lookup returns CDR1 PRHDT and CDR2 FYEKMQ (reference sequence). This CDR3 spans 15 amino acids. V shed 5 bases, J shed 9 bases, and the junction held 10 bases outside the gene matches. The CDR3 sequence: CASSLRQGGTSPLHF. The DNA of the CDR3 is TGTGCCAGCAGCCTCCGACAGGGTGGAACTTCACCCCTCCACTTT.

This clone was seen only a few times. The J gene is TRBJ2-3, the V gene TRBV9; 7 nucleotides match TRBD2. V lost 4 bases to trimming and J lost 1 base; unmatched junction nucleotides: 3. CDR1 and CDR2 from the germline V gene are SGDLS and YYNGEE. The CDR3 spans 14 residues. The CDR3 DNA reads TGTGCCAGCAGCCGCCGGGGGGGCACAGATACGCAGTATTTT. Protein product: CASSRRGGTDTQYF.

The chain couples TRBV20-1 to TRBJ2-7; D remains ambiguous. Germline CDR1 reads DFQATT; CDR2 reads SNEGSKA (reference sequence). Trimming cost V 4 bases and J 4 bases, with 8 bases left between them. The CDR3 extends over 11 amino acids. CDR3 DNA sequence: TGCAGTGCTACCCCGGGTTACGAGCAGTACTTC. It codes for CSATPGYEQYF.

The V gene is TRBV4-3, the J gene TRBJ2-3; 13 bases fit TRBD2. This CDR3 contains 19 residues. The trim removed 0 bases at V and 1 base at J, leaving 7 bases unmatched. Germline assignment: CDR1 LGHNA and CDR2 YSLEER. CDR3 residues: CASSQEEGLAGRGTDTQYF. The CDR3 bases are TGCGCCAGCAGCCAAGAGGAGGGACTAGCGGGGCGGGGCACAGATACGCAGTATTTT.

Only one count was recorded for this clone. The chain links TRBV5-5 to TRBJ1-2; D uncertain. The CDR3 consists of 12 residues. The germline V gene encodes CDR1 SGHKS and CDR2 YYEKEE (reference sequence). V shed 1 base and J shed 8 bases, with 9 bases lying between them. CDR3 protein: CASSLSERGYTF. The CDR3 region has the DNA TGTGCCAGCAGCTTGTCGGAACGCGGCTACACCTTC.

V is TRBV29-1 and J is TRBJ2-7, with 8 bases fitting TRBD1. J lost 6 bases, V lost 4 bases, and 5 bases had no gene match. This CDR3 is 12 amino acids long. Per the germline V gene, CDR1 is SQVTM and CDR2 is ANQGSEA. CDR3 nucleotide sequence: TGCAGCGTTGGACAGGGGCTGGGCGAGCAGTACTTC. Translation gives CSVGQGLGEQYF.

CDR3 loop: CASAKGGQPQHF. The CDR3 DNA follows: TGTGCCAGCGCTAAGGGTGGCCAGCCCCAGCATTTT. The V gene is TRBV6-1, the J gene TRBJ1-5; D gene unclear. CDR3 length equals 12 residues. V shed 8 bases and J shed 7 bases, with 12 bases lying between them. Germline lookup yields CDR1 MNHNS and CDR2 SASEGT.